Listed below are T cell receptor beta chains from one sample, sequenced in a study of blood T cell repertoires in COVID-19. This table comes from immunoSEQ multiplex PCR, and its TCRdb copy is limited to in-frame clones, with some not included. Of 250,000 to 350,000 clones listed, 85% to 90% were seen once; the top ten hold around 4.4%. The sequencing sample was made of PBMCs or T cells enriched from blood (not recorded which). Receptor source: a woman under 30 with acute COVID-19. Both conserved end residues are part of each CDR3. The order of the fields is clone size, V gene, D gene, J gene, CDR3 DNA, CDR3 protein. A D gene is named only where the DNA matches it firmly. Not every row has a clone size; where given, it reads once, few, many or a size class.

.,TRBV6-1,.,TRBJ1-1,TGTGCCAGCAGTGACGTCCGGTGGAACACTGAAGCTTTCTTT,CASSDVRWNTEAFF
.,TRBV28,TRBD1,TRBJ1-1,TGTGCCAGCAGTCCCGTTTGGACAGGGAACACTGAAGCTTTCTTT,CASSPVWTGNTEAFF
.,TRBV5-6,.,TRBJ2-5,TGTGCCAGCAAGTTTGCCGGGTATGAGACCCAGTACTTC,CASKFAGYETQYF
.,TRBV6-5,TRBD1,TRBJ2-7,TGTGCCAGCAGTTCACCGGGACAGGGGATAGACGAGCAGTACTTC,CASSSPGQGIDEQYF
.,TRBV14,TRBD2,TRBJ2-7,TGTGCCAGCAGTCAAGGACTAGCGGGGAATCTTTATAACTACGAGCAGTACTTC,CASSQGLAGNLYNYEQYF
.,TRBV19,.,TRBJ1-5,TGTGCCAGTAGTAGGGGATTACAGGGAGATCAGCCCCAGCATTTT,CASSRGLQGDQPQHF
once,TRBV28,TRBD1,TRBJ2-7,TGTGCCAGCAGATCCGGGACAGCCTACGAGCAGTACTTC,CASRSGTAYEQYF
once,TRBV5-4,TRBD1,TRBJ2-1,TGTGCCAGCAGCTTCGGGACAGGTAGAAGCTCCTACAATGAGCAGTTCTTC,CASSFGTGRSSYNEQFF
.,TRBV7-9,.,TRBJ1-2,TGTGCCAGCAGCCTCGGGGAGGGCTATGGCTACACCTTC,CASSLGEGYGYTF
.,TRBV15,TRBD2,TRBJ2-1,TGTGCCACCAGCAGAGATCTACTAGCGGGAGGAAATGAGCAGTTCTTC,CATSRDLLAGGNEQFF
.,TRBV28,.,TRBJ1-1,TGTGCCAGCAGTTTTACCGGGGGAGGGCGGAACACTGAAGCTTTCTTT,CASSFTGGGRNTEAFF
.,TRBV9,TRBD1,TRBJ1-1,TGTGCCAGCAGCCGAACTAAACAGGGGTCGCCGATTCTGGGAATGAACACTGAAGCTTTCTTT,CASSRTKQGSPILGMNTEAFF
.,TRBV29-1,.,TRBJ2-7,TGCAGCGTTCTGGGCACCAACTCCTACGAGCAGTACTTC,CSVLGTNSYEQYF
.,TRBV28,.,TRBJ1-1,TGCAGCCTCGAATCGGGTGGGAGTGAGGGTTATACTGAAGCTTTCTTT,CSLESGGSEGYTEAFF
.,TRBV3-1/TRBV3-2,.,TRBJ1-1,TGTGCCAGCAGTTACAGGGAGGGCACTGAAGCTTTCTTT,CASSYREGTEAFF
.,TRBV3-1/TRBV3-2,TRBD1,TRBJ2-2,TGTGCCAGCAGCCAGAGGACAGGGACGAACACCGGGGAGCTGTTTTTT,CASSQRTGTNTGELFF
.,TRBV10-2,.,TRBJ2-1,TGCGCTACGGGCTACAATGAGCAGTTCTTC,CATGYNEQFF
.,TRBV24-1,TRBD2,TRBJ2-1,TGTGCCACCAGTGATTTAGATGTCGGGACTAGCGGGAGAGAGCATGAGCAGTTCTTC,CATSDLDVGTSGREHEQFF
.,TRBV2,.,TRBJ2-7,TGTGCCAGCAGGAAGGACAGTTACTACGAGCAGTACTTC,CASRKDSYYEQYF
.,TRBV23-1,.,TRBJ1-1,TGCGCCAGCAGTCAATTTGGTGGCGGCCGTTCGAACACTGAAGCTTTCTTT,CASSQFGGGRSNTEAFF
.,TRBV28,.,TRBJ2-1,TGTGCCAGCAGCGATTCGACCCATGCGGAGTTCTTC,CASSDSTHAEFF
.,TRBV5-1,.,TRBJ2-7,TGCGCCAGCAGCCGGGAGAGGGACGACGAGCAGTACTTC,CASSRERDDEQYF
.,TRBV9,.,TRBJ2-1,TGTGCCAGCAGCGTAGCGGGAGCCCCCAATGAGCAGTTCTTC,CASSVAGAPNEQFF
.,TRBV7-9,.,TRBJ2-2,TGTTCGATGAGACTCCTGAACACCGGGGAGCTGTTTTTT,CSMRLLNTGELFF
.,TRBV28,.,TRBJ1-1,TGTGCCAGCAGTTCCTACAGGGTGAGGGCTGAAGCTTTCTTT,CASSSYRVRAEAFF
few,TRBV27,TRBD1,TRBJ2-1,TGTGCCAGCAGTTTATCCCCAGGGGGCGCATACAATGAGCAGTTCTTC,CASSLSPGGAYNEQFF
.,TRBV28,TRBD1,TRBJ2-7,TGTGCCAGCAGCTCCCGGGACAGATCTTCCTACGAGCAGTACTTC,CASSSRDRSSYEQYF
.,TRBV7-9,.,TRBJ1-6,TGTGCCAGCAGCTTAGATCGGGGACTACGCTCACCCCTCCACTTT,CASSLDRGLRSPLHF
few,TRBV14,.,TRBJ1-6,TGTGCCAGCAAGAGGGCCCCCTATAATTCACCCCTCCACTTT,CASKRAPYNSPLHF
few,TRBV6-1,.,TRBJ2-7,TGTGCCAGCAGTGAATCCGGGGACACTTTCTACGAGCAGTACTTC,CASSESGDTFYEQYF
once,TRBV9,.,TRBJ2-3,TGTGCCAGCAGCGCTTACACAGATACGCAGTATTTT,CASSAYTDTQYF
few,TRBV6-5,.,TRBJ2-7,TGTGCCAGCAGTTACTCCGGTCCCCGATCCTACGAGCAGTACTTC,CASSYSGPRSYEQYF
.,TRBV19,.,TRBJ1-5,TGTGCCAGTAGTATAGTAGGGGCCCCGAGCAATCAGCCCCAGCATTTT,CASSIVGAPSNQPQHF
.,TRBV7-9,TRBD2,TRBJ2-7,TGTGCCAGCAGCCCTCCGGAGGGACTAGCGGGACGGAACTACGAGCAGTACTTC,CASSPPEGLAGRNYEQYF
.,TRBV11-2,.,TRBJ2-4,TGTGCCAGCAGCTTAGAGGGTAGGCAGGGTCGTACCTACTTC,CASSLEGRQGRTYF
.,TRBV5-1,.,TRBJ2-3,TGCGCCAGCAGCCCCGCTAGCGAAACAGATACGCAGTATTTT,CASSPASETDTQYF
.,TRBV7-9,.,TRBJ1-1,TGTGCCAGCAGCTTAGCGACACGAAGGAACACTGAAGCTTTCTTT,CASSLATRRNTEAFF
.,TRBV28,TRBD2,TRBJ2-1,TGTGCCAGCAGTTTAGGGCGGGGGGCCTCCTACAATGAGCAGTTCTTC,CASSLGRGASYNEQFF
.,TRBV19,.,TRBJ1-2,TGTGCCAGTAGCCGGGACTGGATGTATGGCTACACCTTC,CASSRDWMYGYTF
.,TRBV19,TRBD1,TRBJ2-1,TGTGCCAGTAGTATCAGGACAGGGTTTTACAATGAGCAGTTCTTC,CASSIRTGFYNEQFF
.,TRBV27,TRBD1,TRBJ1-5,TGTGCCAGCAGCCGGGACAGGCGCCAGCCCCAGCATTTT,CASSRDRRQPQHF
.,TRBV3-1/TRBV3-2,.,TRBJ1-1,TGTGCCAGCAGCCAAGATAGCTGGAACACTGAAGCTTTCTTT,CASSQDSWNTEAFF
.,TRBV9,.,TRBJ2-5,TGTGCCAGCAGCGTAGTTGGGGGAGGAGGAGAGACCCAGTACTTC,CASSVVGGGGETQYF
.,TRBV30,.,TRBJ2-6,TGTGCCTGGAGTGTACCTTTACCGAGGGTGGTCTCTGGGGCCAACGTCCTGACTTTC,CAWSVPLPRVVSGANVLTF
.,TRBV2,TRBD1,TRBJ2-2,TGTGCCAGCAGCCCACCGGGACAGGCTCACACCGGGGAGCTGTTTTTT,CASSPPGQAHTGELFF
.,TRBV28,TRBD2,TRBJ2-3,TGTGCCAGCAGTTCCGCGGGACTAGCGGGAGGCCGGGGCACAGATACGCAGTATTTT,CASSSAGLAGGRGTDTQYF
.,TRBV27,TRBD2,TRBJ2-1,TGTGCCAGCAGTTACCGTAGCGGGAGAGGAAGTGAGCAGTTCTTC,CASSYRSGRGSEQFF
.,TRBV4-1,.,TRBJ2-1,TGCGCCAGCAGCCAAGATTCAAAGCTCTCCTACAATGAGCAGTTCTTC,CASSQDSKLSYNEQFF
.,TRBV18,.,TRBJ2-4,TGTGCCAGCTCACCACAGGTACAGAACATTCAGTACTTC,CASSPQVQNIQYF
.,TRBV28,.,TRBJ1-1,TGTGCCAGCAGCACCACTCTTTATACTGAAGCTTTCTTT,CASSTTLYTEAFF